The source of this T cell receptor (beta chain) is a study of cytomegalovirus exposure and HLA in healthy donors. Study results and limitations: The study had only CMV serostatus as immune exposure information. The presence/absence work took it that sequencing depth was about the same across donors.

PCR involved 60 Vbeta and 13 Jbeta primers. This table comes from immunoSEQ multiplex PCR, and its TCRdb copy is limited to in-frame clones, with some not included. The table includes around 80,000 clones, 62% detected once. With respect to this clone: As yet, its antigen is unknown.

The CDR3 runs 13 residues. Germline CDR1 reads LNHDA; CDR2 reads SQIVND (reference sequence). V was cut by 5 bases and J by 4 bases, with 11 bases left in between. This sequence joins TRBV19 and TRBJ2-5, with D tentatively TRBD1 (6 bases). The sequence was obtained from a male donor in good health and CMV-seropositive. The sequenced sample consisted of PBMCs. CDR3 bases: TGTGCCAGTAGTGCCCCCAGGGGAGAGACCCAGTACTTC. It yields the protein CASSAPRGETQYF.